This T cell receptor (beta chain) was sequenced in a study of cytomegalovirus exposure and HLA in healthy donors. The germline CDR1 and CDR2 sequences are SGHRS and YFSETQ. The CDR3 length is 14 residues. V lost 2 bases to trimming and J lost 10 bases; unmatched junction nucleotides: 11. The study, taken as a whole, reports: Confirmation in vitro established that a few CMV-associated chains were specific for CMV antigens.

For this clone: Its target is unknown.

Only in-frame clones appear in the TCRdb table, and some are missing; sequencing was by immunoSEQ multiplex PCR. The data hold some 87,000 clones, with about 96% observed a single time. The receptor was derived from a woman younger than 30 in good health and CMV-seronegative. The source material was PBMCs. The chain couples TRBV5-1 to TRBJ2-7; 8 nucleotides line up with TRBD1. The CDR3 sequence: CASSLESGQGGQYF. As DNA, the CDR3 is TGCGCCAGCAGCTTAGAATCCGGACAGGGAGGTCAGTACTTC.